This T cell receptor beta chain is drawn from a study of CD8 T cells in Susac syndrome. The RNA input was roughly 0.5 to 1 ug, and it was reverse transcribed with random hexamers. MiXCR, run by TCRdb on the immunoSEQ multiplex PCR reads, gives a single entry per CDR3 protein. The sample includes hundreds of thousands of distinct CDR3 sequences, 93% of them seen just once. This clonotype appeared a single time. CDR3 length: 13 amino acids. The V end was cut by 1 base, the J end by 8 bases, with 9 bases between. Germline V CDR1 and CDR2: LGHNA, YNFKEQ. The receptor was derived from a human donor with multiple sclerosis. Specimen: CD4+ T cells from PBMCs. The chain recombines TRBV4-2 with TRBJ2-1, with a possible D match to TRBD2 (5 bases). The CDR3 protein is CASSQVWTDEQFF. CDR3 nucleotides: TGTGCCAGCAGCCAAGTTTGGACTGATGAGCAGTTCTTC.